The 7 T cell receptor beta chains below were found in one sample sequenced in a study of T cells after yellow fever vaccination. One entry per CDR3 protein results from TCRdb running MiXCR on the 5' RACE reads. The sample includes under 300,000 distinct CDR3 sequences, 6.9% of them seen just once. The sample here was CD4+ T cells sorted from PBMCs, taken 15 days after the yellow fever booster vaccination. Source of these receptors: a man between 25 and 39 years old who received the YFV17D yellow fever vaccine.

V and J are TRBV12-3 or TRBV12-4 and TRBJ1-1; D is uncertain. Between the trimmed V and J ends, which lost 4 bases and 1 base, there was a span of 13 bases. The CDR3 has 15 residues. The CDR3 region has the DNA TGTGCCAGCAGTTGGAGAGGGCCGGGGAACACTGAAGCTTTCTTT. Translated, it gives CASSWRGPGNTEAFF.

The V and J genes are TRBV27 and TRBJ1-6, with TRBD1 matching 8 bases. Germline V gene sequence: CDR1 MNHEY, CDR2 SMNVEV (reference sequence). This CDR3 spans 13 amino acids. Trimming took 6 bases from V and 7 from J; bases not matched to a gene: 2. This CDR3 is CASSTGGNSPLHF. Here the CDR3 DNA reads TGTGCCAGCAGCACAGGGGGGAATTCACCCCTCCACTTT.

V gene TRBV20-1 combines with J gene TRBJ2-7, with 11 positions matching TRBD2. The V and J ends lost 1 base and 4 bases, in that order; junction bases with no gene match: 9. The CDR3 loop spans 16 amino acids. Germline CDR1 reads DFQATT; CDR2 reads SNEGSKA (reference sequence). CDR3 residues: CSARALLAGAQYEQYF. CDR3 nucleotides: TGCAGTGCTAGAGCATTACTAGCGGGAGCGCAATACGAGCAGTACTTC.

The J gene is TRBJ1-2, the V gene TRBV18; the D gene is possibly TRBD1 (6 bases). The V and J ends lost 2 bases and 6 bases respectively, with 7 bases between them. Germline V lookup: CDR1 KGHSH, CDR2 LQKENI. The CDR3 runs to 12 residues. The CDR3 spells CASSPYRDGYTF. As DNA, the CDR3 is TGTGCCAGCTCACCATACAGGGATGGCTACACCTTC.

In this sample, this clonotype turned up a few times. V gene TRBV5-8 combines with J gene TRBJ2-1; D unresolved. CDR1 is SGHTS, CDR2 YDEGEE, per germline. The CDR3 consists of 12 residues. The germline V and J ends were trimmed by 1 base and 6 bases, with 5 bases remaining between them. CDR3 loop: CASSLFSNEQFF. As DNA, the CDR3 is TGTGCCAGCAGCTTGTTTTCCAATGAGCAGTTCTTC.

The gene calls are TRBV12-3 or TRBV12-4 and TRBJ1-1, with D unclear. The germline V and J ends were trimmed by 6 bases and 11 bases, with 16 bases remaining between them. There are 12 residues in the CDR3. CDR3 region: CASSQKMVRAFF. DNA of the CDR3: TGTGCCAGCAGCCAAAAAATGGTTAGGGCTTTCTTT.

In its sample, this clonotype was seen a few times. The rearrangement links TRBV5-1 to TRBJ2-2, with 8 bases fitting TRBD1. CDR1 and CDR2 from the germline V gene are SGHRS and YFSETQ. CDR3 length equals 18 residues. Trimming cost V 4 bases and J 3 bases; bases outside gene matches: 14. Here the CDR3 reads CASSKDRVGAEDTGELFF. The CDR3 coding sequence is TGCGCCAGCAGCAAGGACAGGGTAGGAGCGGAGGACACCGGGGAGCTGTTTTTT.